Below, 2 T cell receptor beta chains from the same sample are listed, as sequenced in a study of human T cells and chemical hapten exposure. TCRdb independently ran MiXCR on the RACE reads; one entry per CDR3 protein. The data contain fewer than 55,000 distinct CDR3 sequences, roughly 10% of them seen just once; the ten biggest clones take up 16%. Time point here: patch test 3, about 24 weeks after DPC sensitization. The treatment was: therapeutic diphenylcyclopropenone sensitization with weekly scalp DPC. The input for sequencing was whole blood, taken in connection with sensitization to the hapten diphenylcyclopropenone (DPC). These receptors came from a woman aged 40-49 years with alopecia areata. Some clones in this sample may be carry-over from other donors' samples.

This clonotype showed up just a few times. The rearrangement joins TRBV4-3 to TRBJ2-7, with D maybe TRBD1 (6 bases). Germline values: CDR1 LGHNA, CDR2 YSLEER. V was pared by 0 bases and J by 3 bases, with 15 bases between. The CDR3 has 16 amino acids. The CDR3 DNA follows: TGCGCCAGCAGCCAAGATCTCCGGGACAATTACTACGAGCAGTACTTC. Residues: CASSQDLRDNYYEQYF.

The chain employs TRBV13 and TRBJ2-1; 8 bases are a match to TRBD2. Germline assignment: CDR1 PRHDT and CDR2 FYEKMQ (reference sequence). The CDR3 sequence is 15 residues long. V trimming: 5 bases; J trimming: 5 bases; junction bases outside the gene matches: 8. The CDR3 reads CASSPPAGVNNEQFF. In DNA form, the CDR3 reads TGTGCCAGCAGCCCCCCAGCGGGGGTCAACAATGAGCAGTTCTTC. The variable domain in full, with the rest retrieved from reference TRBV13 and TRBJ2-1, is AAGVIQSPRHLIKEKRETATLKCYPIPRHDTVYWYQQGPGQDPQFLISFYEKMQSDKGSIPDRFSAQQFSDYHSELNMSSLELGDSALYFCASSPPAGVNNEQFFGPGTRLTVL.